This is a list of T cell receptor beta chains from one sample in a study of shared clonotypes between healthy human individuals. TCRdb keeps only in-frame clones here, not all; method: immunoSEQ multiplex PCR. The data show nearly 2 million clones, around 96% seen once. The sequenced sample consisted of naive CD8+ T cells sorted from blood. All receptors come from a young man in good health. Both conserved end residues are part of each CDR3. The D gene is left open where the match is weak. The size of a clone is reported for some rows only, either as once, few or many, or as a class for expanded clones.

D,J,size,V,CDR3,DNA
NA,TRBJ1-1,NA,TRBV2,CASETGIYQWNTEAFF,TGTGCCAGCGAAACTGGAATCTATCAATGGAACACTGAAGCTTTCTTT
NA,TRBJ2-1,once,TRBV13,CASSLQASSYNEQFF,TGTGCCAGCAGCTTACAGGCGAGCTCCTACAATGAGCAGTTCTTC
NA,TRBJ2-7,NA,TRBV6-1,CASSDWESSYEQYF,TGTGCCAGCAGTGATTGGGAGAGCTCCTACGAGCAGTACTTC
NA,TRBJ2-3,NA,TRBV7-9,CASSPTSDTQYF,TGTGCCAGCAGCCCAACGTCAGATACGCAGTATTTT
TRBD1,TRBJ1-2,NA,TRBV11-2,CASSLTGDYGYTF,TGTGCCAGCAGCTTGACAGGGGACTATGGCTACACCTTC
TRBD2,TRBJ2-1,once,TRBV6-6,CASTLAGDEQFF,TGTGCCAGCACGCTAGCGGGAGACGAGCAGTTCTTC
NA,TRBJ2-7,few,TRBV6-5,CASSRGAGDEQYF,TGTGCCAGCTCTCGGGGGGCGGGAGACGAGCAGTACTTC
NA,TRBJ2-2,NA,TRBV10-2,CASSDMSGQGVTGELFF,TGCGCCAGCAGTGATATGAGCGGGCAGGGGGTCACCGGGGAGCTGTTTTTT
TRBD1,TRBJ2-7,NA,TRBV19,CASSAGTGDYEQYF,TGTGCCAGTAGTGCCGGGACAGGGGACTACGAGCAGTACTTC
NA,TRBJ2-7,NA,TRBV18,CASSPDGSVNEQYF,TGTGCCAGCTCACCGGACGGGTCGGTCAACGAGCAGTACTTC
NA,TRBJ2-1,NA,TRBV5-4,CASSLGGGSYNEQFF,TGTGCCAGCAGCTTGGGTGGCGGATCCTACAATGAGCAGTTCTTC
TRBD1,TRBJ1-5,NA,TRBV19,CASSITDRNQPQHF,TGTGCCAGTAGTATTACGGACAGGAATCAGCCCCAGCATTTT